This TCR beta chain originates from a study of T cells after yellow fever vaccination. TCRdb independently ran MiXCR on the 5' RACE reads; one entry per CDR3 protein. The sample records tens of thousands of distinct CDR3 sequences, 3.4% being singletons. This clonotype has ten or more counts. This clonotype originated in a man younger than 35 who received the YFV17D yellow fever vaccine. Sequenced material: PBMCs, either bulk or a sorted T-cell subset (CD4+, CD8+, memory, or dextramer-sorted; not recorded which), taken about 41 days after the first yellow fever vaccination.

The CDR3, as DNA: TGCGCCAGCAGCCTTCTATACGGGCAGGCGAACATTCAGTACTTC. This encodes CASSLLYGQANIQYF. V and J are TRBV4-3 and TRBJ2-4, with D unclear. Germline assignment: CDR1 LGHNA and CDR2 YSLEER. Trimming stripped 4 bases from V and 7 bases from J, with 17 bases between. The CDR3 has 15 residues.